The next 32 T cell receptor beta chains were all read from a single sample in a study of T cells in Graves' hyperthyroidism and ophthalmopathy. TCR beta CDR3 sequences were amplified from RNA transcripts. HTBI primers were employed in a first-round RT-PCR of the TCR CDR3. TCRdb fed the multiplex PCR reads into MiXCR, producing one record per CDR3 protein. The sample includes around 600,000 distinct CDR3 sequences, approximately 15% of them seen just once. Source material: blood. These receptors were collected from a woman aged 18-29 years with Graves' ophthalmopathy.

This clonotype showed up many times. V usage is TRBV11-2 and J usage is TRBJ1-6; 8 nucleotides line up with TRBD1. The germline gives CDR1 SGHAT, CDR2 FQNNGV. Trimming cost V 0 bases and J 9 bases; bases outside gene matches: 4. The CDR3 totals 15 residues. Written as DNA, the CDR3 is TGTGCCAGCAGCTTAGACGGGACAGGAGGTTCACCCCTCCACTTT. It yields the protein CASSLDGTGGSPLHF.

Details on this clonotype: The junction departs from the called germline gene at one end, perhaps through a read error. This chain's CDR3 is CASSQRTGVGNQSQHF. The CDR3 nucleotides read TGTGCCAGCAGTCAAAGGACAGGGGTAGGCAATCAGTCCCAGCACTTT. The chain carries TRBV6-1 and TRBJ1-5; 9 bases agree with TRBD1. Germline V CDR1 and CDR2: MNHNS, SASEGT. The CDR3 covers 16 residues.

This clonotype was picked up many times. The chain recombines TRBV20-1 with TRBJ2-1, with D perhaps assigned TRBD1 or TRBD2 (5 bases each). Trimming shortened V by 7 bases and J by 9 bases, and 7 bases separated the two germline ends. CDR1 DFQATT and CDR2 SNEGSKA come from the germline V gene (reference sequence). This CDR3 spans 9 amino acids. CDR3 sequence reads: CSVGTEQFF. The CDR3 DNA sequence: TGCAGTGTTGGGACTGAGCAGTTCTTC.

This clonotype has a handful of counts. This rearrangement joins TRBV13 to TRBJ2-1; 7 nucleotides line up with TRBD2. V was clipped by 4 bases and J by 4 bases; unmatched bases: 22. Germline V gene sequence: CDR1 PRHDT, CDR2 FYEKMQ (reference sequence). The CDR3 sequence is 20 residues long. CDR3 nucleotides: TGTGCCAGCAGCTCCCAAAGCCCCGAACTAGAGCGGGAACTTTACAATGAGCAGTTCTTC. It codes for CASSSQSPELERELYNEQFF.

The table lists this clonotype with a few counts. The CDR3 protein is CASSPRERDGYEQYF. CDR3 coding DNA: TGTGCCAGCTCACCCCGGGAGCGGGATGGGTACGAGCAGTACTTC. The rearrangement links TRBV18 to TRBJ2-7; 7 positions match TRBD2. V trimming: 3 bases; J trimming: 4 bases; junction bases outside the gene matches: 9. The CDR3 totals 15 residues. The V gene's germline CDR1 is KGHSH and CDR2 LQKENI.

In this sample, this clonotype turned up many times. V and J are TRBV20-1 and TRBJ2-7, with 11 bases lining up with TRBD2. There are 14 residues in the CDR3. Germline V CDR1 and CDR2: DFQATT, SNEGSKA (reference sequence). V shed 5 bases, J shed 7 bases, and the junction held 10 bases outside the gene matches. As DNA, the CDR3 is TGCAGTGCTGGACCGACTAGCGGGATTGGTGAGCAGTACTTC. Protein: CSAGPTSGIGEQYF.

On this clonotype itself: A much larger clone is a single base away; this may be a read error. The chain employs TRBV30 and TRBJ1-4; 7 bases line up with TRBD1. CDR1 is GTSNPN and CDR2 is SVGIG in the germline V gene (reference sequence). The CDR3 spans 14 residues. CDR3 protein: CAWSNRGLNENLFF. The CDR3 DNA reads as TGTGCCTGGAGCAACAGGGGCCTAAATGAAAATCTGTTTTTT. Full variable domain (missing parts from reference TRBV30 and TRBJ1-4): SQTIHQWPATLVQPVGSPLSLECTVEGTSNPNLYWYRQAAGRGLQLLFYSVGIGQISSEVPQNLSASRPQDRQFILSSKKLLLSDSGFYLCAWSNRGLNENLFFGSGTQLSVL.

This clonotype has ten or more counts. J is TRBJ2-7 and V is TRBV9; TRBD1 agrees at 8 bases. Germline CDR1 is SGDLS and CDR2 is YYNGEE. The CDR3 is 14 amino acids. V lost 3 bases, J lost 6 bases, and 8 bases stayed unmatched. Written as DNA, the CDR3 is TGTGCCAGCAGCGCCCAGGACAGGGTAACCGAGCAGTACTTC. Residues: CASSAQDRVTEQYF.

The chain has TRBV19 and TRBJ2-1, with 9 positions matching TRBD1. V dropped 3 bases and J dropped 5; count of bases not matched to a gene: 8. Looked up from germline, CDR1 is LNHDA and CDR2 is SQIVND (reference sequence). The CDR3 is made up of 16 amino acids. The CDR3 loop reads CASSMGQGSINNEQFF. Written as DNA, the CDR3 is TGTGCCAGTAGTATGGGACAGGGCAGTATCAACAATGAGCAGTTCTTC.

The chain is built from TRBV7-9 and TRBJ1-3, with D possibly being TRBD1 (5 bases). The CDR3 consists of 16 residues. V lost 5 bases to trimming and J lost 0 bases, with 14 bases between them. Germline V gene lookup returns CDR1 SEHNR and CDR2 FQNEAQ (reference sequence). CDR3: CASSRPDSFSGNTIYF. CDR3 DNA sequence: TGTGCCAGCAGCCGTCCTGACAGCTTCTCTGGAAACACCATATATTTT.

The gene calls are TRBV18 and TRBJ2-7; D unclear. The CDR3 totals 17 residues. V lost 2 bases to trimming and J lost 6 bases, with 23 bases between them. CDR1 is KGHSH and CDR2 is LQKENI in the germline V gene. CDR3 sequence: CASSPTSAQHSMGEQYF. Here the CDR3 DNA reads TGTGCCAGCTCACCAACCTCTGCGCAGCACTCCATGGGCGAGCAGTACTTC.

This clonotype was seen a few times. The J gene is TRBJ1-1, the V gene TRBV20-1; the D gene is possibly TRBD1 (6 bases). This CDR3 is built from 14 residues. V was trimmed by 5 bases and J by 5 bases, leaving 18 bases between them. Per the germline V gene, CDR1 is DFQATT and CDR2 is SNEGSKA (reference sequence). The CDR3 region has the DNA TGCAGTGCTGACTACAGGGTTTTTCGGACTGAAGCTTTCTTT. Its translation: CSADYRVFRTEAFF.

This rearrangement joins TRBV7-8 to TRBJ2-1; 9 positions match TRBD1. Per the germline V gene, CDR1 is SGHVS and CDR2 is FQNEAQ. The CDR3 sequence is 15 residues long. V dropped 1 base and J dropped 10; count of bases not matched to a gene: 8. The CDR3 region is CASSLGGGTGREQFF. CDR3 sequence (DNA): TGTGCCAGCAGCTTAGGGGGGGGGACAGGGAGGGAGCAGTTCTTC.

This rearrangement joins TRBV18 to TRBJ2-1; 9 positions agree with TRBD1. Trimming took 3 bases from V and 12 from J; bases not matched to a gene: 12. Looked up from germline, CDR1 is KGHSH and CDR2 is LQKENI. The CDR3 has 15 amino acids. For the CDR3, the DNA is TGTGCCAGCTCACCTCCGGGACAGGGAGCCTTGGTGCAGTTCTTC. It codes for CASSPPGQGALVQFF.

This clonotype was picked up many times. This rearrangement joins TRBV27 to TRBJ2-3; 7 positions match TRBD2. CDR1 is MNHEY, CDR2 SMNVEV, per germline (reference sequence). Trimming removed 7 bases from V and 1 base from J; junction bases left unmatched: 11. The CDR3 contains 16 residues. CDR3 sequence (DNA): TGTGCCAGCATCGGGAGGATGCCTGGTGGCACAGATACGCAGTATTTT. It encodes CASIGRMPGGTDTQYF.

This clonotype was found many times. The V call is TRBV18, the J call TRBJ2-5; D not resolved. Between the trimmed V and J ends, which lost 3 bases and 7 bases, there was a span of 12 bases. There are 13 residues in the CDR3. The V gene's germline CDR1 is KGHSH and CDR2 LQKENI. CDR3 coding DNA: TGTGCCAGCTCACCCGGAGATGCTGGGACCCAGTACTTC. Protein: CASSPGDAGTQYF.

This clonotype was seen ten or more times. The genes are TRBV7-9 and TRBJ2-2; a weak D match, TRBD2 (5 bases). This CDR3 has 13 residues. The V gene lost 3 bases and the J gene lost 7 bases, with 9 bases spanning the gap. Germline CDR1 SEHNR, CDR2 FQNEAQ (reference sequence). Written as DNA, the CDR3 is TGTGCCAGCAGCTTCGGACTGGGCGGGGAGCTGTTTTTT. Its translation is CASSFGLGGELFF.

This clonotype was counted ten times or more. The genes are TRBV11-2 and TRBJ2-3; D call uncertain. Germline V CDR1 and CDR2: SGHAT, FQNNGV. This CDR3 is 13 amino acids long. Trimming took off 2 bases at V and 3 bases at J, with 6 bases between the two ends. The CDR3 protein is CASSLFTTDTQYF. The CDR3 bases are TGTGCCAGCAGCTTATTCACAACAGATACGCAGTATTTT.

The rearrangement links TRBV12-3 or TRBV12-4 to TRBJ1-4; 7 bases match TRBD1. The CDR3 covers 15 residues. Losses at the gene ends were 8 bases for V and 5 bases for J; bases not matched to a gene: 11. The CDR3 loop reads CASFLGEDRNEKLFF. The CDR3 region has the DNA TGTGCCAGCTTCCTGGGGGAGGACAGGAATGAAAAACTGTTTTTT.

This clonotype showed up just a few times. V and J are TRBV9 and TRBJ2-2; TRBD2 aligns across 7 bases. The CDR3 extends over 14 amino acids. In germline, CDR1 is SGDLS, CDR2 YYNGEE. V lost 4 bases, J lost 4 bases, and 4 bases stayed unmatched. The CDR3: CASSPGGSTGELFF. The CDR3 DNA follows: TGTGCCAGCAGCCCCGGGGGGAGCACCGGGGAGCTGTTTTTT. Combining the CDR3 with reference TRBV9 and TRBJ2-2 gives the whole variable domain DSGVTQTPKHLITATGQRVTLRCSPRSGDLSVYWYQQSLDQGLQFLIQYYNGEERAKGNILERFSAQQFPDLHSELNLSSLELGDSALYFCASSPGGSTGELFFGEGSRLTVL.

This clonotype was seen at least ten times. The rearrangement links TRBV5-1 to TRBJ2-1; D may be TRBD1 or TRBD2 (5 bases each). Germline CDR1 and CDR2: SGHRS and YFSETQ. The CDR3 length is 15 residues. V shed 4 bases and J shed 6 bases, with 17 bases lying between them. For the CDR3, the DNA is TGCGCCAGCAGCCCTGGGACGGTGAGATCCAATGAGCAGTTCTTC. Its protein is CASSPGTVRSNEQFF.

The chain is built from TRBV12-5 and TRBJ1-1; 7 nucleotides align to TRBD1. CDR1 and CDR2 from the germline V gene are LGHNT and FRNRAP. The CDR3 covers 14 residues. V gave up 5 bases and J gave up 1 base; unmatched junction bases: 4. The CDR3 DNA reads TGTGCTAGTGGTGTACAGGGGTCGAACACTGAAGCTTTCTTT. This gives the protein CASGVQGSNTEAFF.

The rearrangement links TRBV19 to TRBJ1-5; D remains unclear. The CDR3 totals 17 residues. From germline, CDR1 is LNHDA and CDR2 SQIVND (reference sequence). The ends were cut back, 0 bases at V and 6 bases at J, with 18 bases in the middle. CDR3 sequence reads: CASSIDLYTSGSQPQHF. DNA for the CDR3: TGTGCCAGTAGTATAGATCTATACACATCGGGGAGTCAGCCCCAGCATTTT.

This clonotype was counted ten times or more. The rearrangement links TRBV29-1 to TRBJ2-7, with D perhaps TRBD1 (6 bases). V lost 5 bases and J 0 bases, leaving 14 bases between the germline ends. The CDR3 spans 14 residues. CDR1 is SQVTM, CDR2 ANQGSEA, per germline. CDR3 sequence reads: CSVSDRTNSYEQYF. CDR3 bases: TGCAGCGTTAGCGACAGGACAAACTCCTACGAGCAGTACTTC.

V is TRBV3-1 and J is TRBJ1-4; the D gene is possibly TRBD1 (5 bases). Germline V gives CDR1 LGHDT, CDR2 YNNKEL (reference sequence). Trimming pared 3 bases from V and 7 bases from J, leaving 12 bases between. The CDR3 has 14 amino acids. Here the CDR3 DNA reads TGTGCCAGCAGCCAGCAGGGTGGGAGTGAAAAACTGTTTTTT. Translated, it gives CASSQQGGSEKLFF.

This sequence joins TRBV20-1 and TRBJ1-2, with a tentative D call TRBD1 (5 bases). Germline CDR1 and CDR2: DFQATT and SNEGSKA (reference sequence). V shed 3 bases and J shed 4 bases, with 15 bases lying between them. The CDR3 sequence is 14 residues long. The CDR3 protein is CSASGTDGLYGYTF. CDR3 bases: TGCAGTGCTAGCGGGACCGACGGGCTCTATGGCTACACCTTC.

There are many counts of this clonotype. V and J are TRBV12-3 or TRBV12-4 and TRBJ1-5; 10 bases match TRBD1. With V trimmed by 7 bases and J by 6 bases, 9 bases remained unmatched. The length of the CDR3 is 15 residues. The CDR3 sequence: CASTSTGTGAQPQHF. In DNA form, the CDR3 reads TGTGCCAGCACCTCAACCGGGACAGGGGCTCAGCCCCAGCATTTT.

The table lists this clonotype with a few counts. The chain recombines TRBV20-1 with TRBJ1-2; tentatively, D is TRBD1 (6 bases). The CDR3 is 14 amino acids. V gave up 5 bases and J gave up 8 bases, with 21 bases separating them. CDR1 is DFQATT, CDR2 SNEGSKA, per germline (reference sequence). CDR3 nucleotide sequence: TGCAGTGCTCCCCGAGAGGGCAGGGGAGGAGGCTACACCTTC. Translating it yields CSAPREGRGGGYTF.

The J gene is TRBJ2-5, the V gene TRBV20-1; TRBD1 or TRBD2 may be the D gene (5 bases each). This CDR3 contains 14 residues. V was clipped by 0 bases and J by 1 base, with 9 bases between them. Germline assignment: CDR1 DFQATT and CDR2 SNEGSKA (reference sequence). This CDR3 reads CSARDLGTQETQYF. DNA for the CDR3: TGCAGTGCTAGAGATCTGGGGACCCAAGAGACCCAGTACTTC.

In this sample, this clonotype turned up many times. The chain uses TRBV7-3 and TRBJ2-7; a possible D gene is TRBD2 (6 bases). Germline CDR1 is SGHTA and CDR2 is FQGTGA. The CDR3 is made up of 13 amino acids. Trimming removed 5 bases at V and 1 base at J, with 9 bases between. The CDR3 region has the DNA TGTGCCAGCAGCCCCGCGGGATCCTACGAGCAGTACTTC. Protein: CASSPAGSYEQYF. The variable domain in full, with the rest retrieved from reference TRBV7-3 and TRBJ2-7, is GAGVSQTPSNKVTEKGKYVELRCDPISGHTALYWYRQSLGQGPEFLIYFQGTGAADDSGLPNDRFFAVRPEGSVSTLKIQRTERGDSAVYLCASSPAGSYEQYFGPGTRLTVT.

In its sample, this clonotype was seen many times. The chain couples TRBV28 to TRBJ1-1; D possibly corresponds to TRBD1 (6 bases). This CDR3 region has 16 residues. V lost 3 bases and J 0 bases, leaving 14 bases between the germline ends. CDR1 is MDHEN and CDR2 is SYDVKM in the germline V gene. The CDR3 spells CASSFYQGRMNTEAFF. The DNA of the CDR3 is TGTGCCAGCAGTTTTTACCAGGGGCGGATGAACACTGAAGCTTTCTTT.

This clonotype was seen only once. A much larger clone sits a single nucleotide away, making a read error possible. The conserved phenylalanine or tryptophan is not found at the CDR3 terminus, so this likely reflects a read error. The V and J genes are TRBV3-1 and TRBJ2-7; 7 nucleotides line up with TRBD2. CDR1 and CDR2 from the germline V gene are LGHDT and YNNKEL (reference sequence). The J segment lost 5 bases and the V segment lost 4 bases, leaving 5 bases of the junction unmatched. CDR3 length: 13 residues. The CDR3, as DNA: TGTGCCAGCAGCCCCCCGGCGGGAGACGAGCAGTACCTC. Its protein product is CASSPPAGDEQYL.